This T cell receptor (beta chain) was identified in a study of post-analysis software for immune sequencing data (dated by TCRdb to between 2015 and 2017). About the full investigation: Relapsing-remitting, secondary progressive and progressive-relapsing multiple sclerosis were recorded as disease courses, and subtype annotation was lacking for some patients. The patient repertoires were set against about 12 previously published healthy control repertoires from donors whose ages ranged from about 6 to 26 years. A subset of samples was prepared in parallel using single-end sample barcoding, then pooled and co-amplified after Illumina adapter ligation.

What the authors observed across the whole study: Direct clustering with F measure showed strong co-clustering of samples prepared in the same batch, prompting a batch-effect correction. The control group was slightly older than the multiple sclerosis patient group. Multiple sclerosis patients had significantly lower normalized Chao1 diversity than controls, a result that suggests substantial peripheral T-cell clonal expansion. Roughly 5 TRBV segments, including TRBV5-6, TRBV5-1 and TRBV20-1, were significantly more frequent in patients than controls.

Libraries were prepared through PCR. The listed sequencing device is Illumina HiSeq 2500. To reduce PCR and sequencing biases, unique molecular identifiers were incorporated into the TCR beta cDNA libraries. Per 1 to 10 million input T cells, roughly 0.5 million cDNA molecules were obtained, such that each molecule approximated one T cell. The patient libraries were prepared and sequenced using the same protocol as the earlier healthy control dataset. Samples belonging to the same batch were prepared together, multiplexed and sequenced on a shared HiSeq lane. On the study's bioinformatics: MIGEC handled the raw barcoded reads, throwing out single-read molecular identifier groups before consensus assembly and CDR3 extraction. Clonotype tables were post-analysed with VDJtools, normalizing diversity by down-sampling all datasets to the smallest sample size. Repertoire overlap clustering matched CDR3 amino acid but not nucleotide sequences to correct batch-related cross-sample contamination. The public reads were quality trimmed at Q25 with fastp and then assembled into clones with MiXCR by TCRdb, keeping productive beta chains. Under each unique CDR3 protein, matching rows form one entry showing the most common genes and DNA. Here the V and J calls rest on TCRdb's processing, not on the authors' analysis. The sample contains 750,000 to 900,000 distinct CDR3 sequences, approximately 44% of them found a single time. The ten most abundant clones make up 4% to 5% of the sample.

To demonstrate the VDJtools post-analysis software, the study profiled TCR beta repertoires from the peripheral blood of about 13 young patients with multiple sclerosis. Multiple sclerosis patients were children and adolescents aged 6 to 15 years. The germline V gene (reference sequence) yields DFQATT for CDR1 and SNEGSKA for CDR2. The CDR3 spans 14 residues, from the cysteine through the phenylalanine. Just the 42-base CDR3 DNA is kept, in frame starting at base 1. The trim is 0 bases for V and 3 bases for J, with a gap of 9 bases between the germline ends. Notes on this clonotype: This clone's antigen is unknown. The sample holds no much larger clone one base away, and base qualities are not on file.

Sequencing was done on a sample of blood. This sequence uses TRBV20-1 and TRBJ1-5; no confident D gene assignment can be made. The TCR sequence derives from a girl aged 10 to 17 with multiple sclerosis. The CDR3 region has the sequence CSARDATPNQPQHF. The base sequence is TGCAGTGCTAGAGATGCGACCCCCAATCAGCCCCAGCATTTT.